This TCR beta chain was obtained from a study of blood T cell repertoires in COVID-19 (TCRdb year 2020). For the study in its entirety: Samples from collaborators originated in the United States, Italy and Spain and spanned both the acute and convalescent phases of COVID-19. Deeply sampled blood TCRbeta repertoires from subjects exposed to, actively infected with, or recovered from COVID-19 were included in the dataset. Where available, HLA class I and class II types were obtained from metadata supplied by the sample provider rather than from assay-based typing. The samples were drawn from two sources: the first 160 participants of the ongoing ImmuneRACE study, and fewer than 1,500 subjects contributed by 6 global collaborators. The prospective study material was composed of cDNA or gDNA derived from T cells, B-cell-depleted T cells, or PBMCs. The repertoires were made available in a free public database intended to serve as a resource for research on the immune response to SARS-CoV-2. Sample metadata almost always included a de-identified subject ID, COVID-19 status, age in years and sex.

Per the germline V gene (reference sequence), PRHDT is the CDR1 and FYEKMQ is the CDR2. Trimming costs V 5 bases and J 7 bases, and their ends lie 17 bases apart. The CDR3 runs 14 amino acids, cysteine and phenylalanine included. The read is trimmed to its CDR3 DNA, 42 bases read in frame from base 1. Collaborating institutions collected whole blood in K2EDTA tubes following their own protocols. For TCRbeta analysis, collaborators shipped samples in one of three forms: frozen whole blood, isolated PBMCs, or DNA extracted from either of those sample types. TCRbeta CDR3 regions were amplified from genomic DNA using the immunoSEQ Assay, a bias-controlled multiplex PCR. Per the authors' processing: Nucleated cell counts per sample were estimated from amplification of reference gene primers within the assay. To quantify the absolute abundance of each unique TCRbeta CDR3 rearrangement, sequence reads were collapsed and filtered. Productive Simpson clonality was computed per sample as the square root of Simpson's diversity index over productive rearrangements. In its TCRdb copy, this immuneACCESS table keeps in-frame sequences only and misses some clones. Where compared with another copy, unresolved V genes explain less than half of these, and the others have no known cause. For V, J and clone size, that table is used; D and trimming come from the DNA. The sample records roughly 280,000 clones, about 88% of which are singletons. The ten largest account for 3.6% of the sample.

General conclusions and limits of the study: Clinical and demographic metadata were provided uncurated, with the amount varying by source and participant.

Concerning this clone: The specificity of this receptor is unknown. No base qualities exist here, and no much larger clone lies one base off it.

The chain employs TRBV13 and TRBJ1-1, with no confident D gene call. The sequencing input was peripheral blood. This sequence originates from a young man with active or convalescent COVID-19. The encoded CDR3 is CASSGRGVFYEAFF. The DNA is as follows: TGTGCCAGCAGCGGAAGAGGAGTATTCTATGAAGCTTTCTTT. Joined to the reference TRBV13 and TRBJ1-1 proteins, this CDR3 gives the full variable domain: AAGVIQSPRHLIKEKRETATLKCYPIPRHDTVYWYQQGPGQDPQFLISFYEKMQSDKGSIPDRFSAQQFSDYHSELNMSSLELGDSALYFCASSGRGVFYEAFFGQGTRLTVV.